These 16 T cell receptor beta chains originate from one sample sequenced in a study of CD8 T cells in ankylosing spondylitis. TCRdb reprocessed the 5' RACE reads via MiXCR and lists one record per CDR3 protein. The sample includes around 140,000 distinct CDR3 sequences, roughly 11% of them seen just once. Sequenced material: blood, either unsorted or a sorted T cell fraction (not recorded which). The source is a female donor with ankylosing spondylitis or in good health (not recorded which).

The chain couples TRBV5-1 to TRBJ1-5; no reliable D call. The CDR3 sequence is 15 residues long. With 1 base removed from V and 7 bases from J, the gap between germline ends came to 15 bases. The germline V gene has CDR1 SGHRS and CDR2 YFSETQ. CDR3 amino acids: CASSLFGQPSQPQHF. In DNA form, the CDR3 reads TGCGCCAGCAGCTTGTTCGGCCAGCCATCGCAGCCCCAGCATTTT.

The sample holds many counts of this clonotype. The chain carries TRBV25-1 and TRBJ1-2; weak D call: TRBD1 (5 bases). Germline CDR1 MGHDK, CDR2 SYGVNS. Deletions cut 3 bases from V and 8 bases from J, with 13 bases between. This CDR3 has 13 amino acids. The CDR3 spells CASSESTVQGYTF. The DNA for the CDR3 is TGTGCCAGCAGTGAGTCGACAGTACAGGGCTACACCTTC.

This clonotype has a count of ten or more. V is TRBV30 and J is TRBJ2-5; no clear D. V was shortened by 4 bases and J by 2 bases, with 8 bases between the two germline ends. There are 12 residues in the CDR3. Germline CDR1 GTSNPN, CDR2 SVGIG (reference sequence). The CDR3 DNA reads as TGTGCCTGGAATGTGGGACAAGAGACCCAGTACTTC. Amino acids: CAWNVGQETQYF.

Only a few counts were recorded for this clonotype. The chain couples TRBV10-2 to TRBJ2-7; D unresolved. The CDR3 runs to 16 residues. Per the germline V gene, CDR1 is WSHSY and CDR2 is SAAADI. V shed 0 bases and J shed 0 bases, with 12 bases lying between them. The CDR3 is CASSESTFPRSYEQYF. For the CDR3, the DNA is TGCGCCAGCAGTGAGTCGACGTTCCCACGCTCCTACGAGCAGTACTTC.

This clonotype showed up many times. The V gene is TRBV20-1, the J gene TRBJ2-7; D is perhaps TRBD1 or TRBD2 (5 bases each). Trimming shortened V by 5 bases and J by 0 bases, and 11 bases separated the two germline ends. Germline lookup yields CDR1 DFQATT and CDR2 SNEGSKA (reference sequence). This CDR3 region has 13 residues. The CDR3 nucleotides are TGCAGTGCTCGGGACGGATTCTCCTACGAGCAGTACTTC. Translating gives CSARDGFSYEQYF.

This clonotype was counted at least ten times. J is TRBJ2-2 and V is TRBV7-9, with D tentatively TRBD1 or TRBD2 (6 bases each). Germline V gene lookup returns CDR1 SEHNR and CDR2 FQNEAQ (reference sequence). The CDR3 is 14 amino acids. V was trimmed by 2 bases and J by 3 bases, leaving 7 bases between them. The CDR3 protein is CASSLRGDTGELFF. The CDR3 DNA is TGTGCCAGCAGCTTAAGGGGGGACACCGGGGAGCTGTTTTTT.

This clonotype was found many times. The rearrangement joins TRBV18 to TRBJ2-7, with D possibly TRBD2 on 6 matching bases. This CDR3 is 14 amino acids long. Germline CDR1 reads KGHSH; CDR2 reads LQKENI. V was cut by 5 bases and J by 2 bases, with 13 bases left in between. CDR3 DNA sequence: TGTGCCAGCTCAAGGGAGGTGACACCCTACGAGCAGTACTTC. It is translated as CASSREVTPYEQYF. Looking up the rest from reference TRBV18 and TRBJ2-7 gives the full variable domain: NAGVMQNPRHLVRRRGQEARLRCSPMKGHSHVYWYRQLPEEGLKFMVYLQKENIIDESGMPKERFSAEFPKEGPSILRIQQVVRGDSAAYFCASSREVTPYEQYFGPGTRLTVT.

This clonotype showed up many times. The CDR3 region is CSARVREGVDYEQYF. The CDR3 coding sequence is TGCAGTGCTAGAGTTCGGGAAGGGGTAGACTACGAGCAGTACTTC. This chain joins TRBV20-1 and TRBJ2-7; D possibly uses TRBD1 or TRBD2 (5 bases each). CDR3 length: 15 amino acids. Germline loops: CDR1 DFQATT, CDR2 SNEGSKA (reference sequence). Trimming removed 1 base at V and 3 bases at J, with 16 bases between.

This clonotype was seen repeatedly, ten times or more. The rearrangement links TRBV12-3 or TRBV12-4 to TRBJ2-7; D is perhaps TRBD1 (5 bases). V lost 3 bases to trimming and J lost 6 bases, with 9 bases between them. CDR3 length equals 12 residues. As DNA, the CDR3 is TGTGCCAGCAGTTTCTCGCAGGGCGAGCAGTACTTC. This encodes CASSFSQGEQYF.

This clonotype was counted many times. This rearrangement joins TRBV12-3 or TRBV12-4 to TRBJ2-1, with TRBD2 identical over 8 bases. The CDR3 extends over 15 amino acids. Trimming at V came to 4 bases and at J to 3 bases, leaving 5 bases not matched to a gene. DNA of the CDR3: TGTGCCAGCAGTTGGGTTAGCGGGGACTACAATGAGCAGTTCTTC. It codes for CASSWVSGDYNEQFF.

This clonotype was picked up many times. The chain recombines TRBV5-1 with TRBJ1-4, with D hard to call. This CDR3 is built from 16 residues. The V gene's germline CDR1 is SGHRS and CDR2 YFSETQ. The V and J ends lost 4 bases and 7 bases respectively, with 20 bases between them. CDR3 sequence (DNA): TGCGCCAGCAGCCCTGGATTAGCTACGGACGGTGAAAAACTGTTTTTT. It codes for CASSPGLATDGEKLFF.

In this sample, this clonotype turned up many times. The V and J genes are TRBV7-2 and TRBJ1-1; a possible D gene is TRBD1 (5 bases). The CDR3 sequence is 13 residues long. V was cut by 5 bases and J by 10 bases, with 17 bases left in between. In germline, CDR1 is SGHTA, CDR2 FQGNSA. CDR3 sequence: CASSIGHTRGAFF. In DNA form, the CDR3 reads TGTGCCAGCAGCATTGGACACACAAGAGGAGCTTTCTTT.

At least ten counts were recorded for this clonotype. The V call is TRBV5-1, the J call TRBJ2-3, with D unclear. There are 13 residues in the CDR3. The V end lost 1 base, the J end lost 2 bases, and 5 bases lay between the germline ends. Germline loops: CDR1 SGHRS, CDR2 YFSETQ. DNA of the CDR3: TGCGCCAGCAGCTTGATCTTCACAGATACGCAGTATTTT. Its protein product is CASSLIFTDTQYF.

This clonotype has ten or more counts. The CDR3 reads CASSATGQMSSEQFF. The CDR3 DNA reads TGTGCCAGCAGTGCGACGGGACAGATGTCGAGTGAGCAGTTCTTC. The chain uses TRBV6-4 and TRBJ2-1; 7 positions match TRBD1. Germline assignment: CDR1 MRHNA and CDR2 SNTAGT. V lost 4 bases, J lost 9 bases, and 12 bases stayed unmatched. The CDR3 has 15 amino acids.

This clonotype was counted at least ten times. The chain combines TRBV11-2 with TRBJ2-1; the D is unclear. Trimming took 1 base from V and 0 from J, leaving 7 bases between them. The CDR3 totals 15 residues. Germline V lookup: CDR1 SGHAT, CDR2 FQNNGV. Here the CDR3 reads CASSLGLSSYNEQFF. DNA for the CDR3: TGTGCCAGCAGCTTAGGACTCAGCTCCTACAATGAGCAGTTCTTC.

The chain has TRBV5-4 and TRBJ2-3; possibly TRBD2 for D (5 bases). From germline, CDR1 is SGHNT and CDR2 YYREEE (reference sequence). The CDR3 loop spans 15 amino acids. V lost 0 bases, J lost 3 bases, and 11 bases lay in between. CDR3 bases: TGTGCCAGCAGCTTGGACACGGGGTCGACAGATACGCAGTATTTT. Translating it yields CASSLDTGSTDTQYF.